A selection of T cell receptor beta chains follows, all from one sample in a study of PD-1 blockade in mismatch repair-deficient tumors. The data were produced by immunoSEQ multiplex PCR, yet TCRdb's version contains in-frame clones alone and is incomplete. The table shows some 16,000 clones, with 84% occurring only once. This specimen was PBMCs, taken 22 weeks after starting pembrolizumab. The receptors shown here come from an adult with mismatch repair-deficient cancer. The conserved cysteine and the conserved F or W are not part of the CDR3 here. Each record gives: V gene, J gene, CDR3 protein.

>TRBV4-1|TRBJ2-2
ASSQVGSGNTGELF
>TRBV25-1|TRBJ2-4
APTRGLAKNIQY
>TRBV11-3|TRBJ1-6
ASSLLRDSPLH
>TRBV28|TRBJ1-3
ASSSTGMYSGNTIY
>TRBV18|TRBJ1-4
ASSPPGGWKTTNEKLF
>TRBV30|TRBJ1-5
AWSDRGNQPQH
>TRBV5-1|TRBJ2-7
ASSYRDSTSEQY
>TRBV19|TRBJ2-7
ASTQRLAGVNEQY
>TRBV30|TRBJ1-2
AWSRDRGRQEYGYT
>TRBV19|TRBJ2-5
ASSPRGTGGQETQY
>TRBV5-6|TRBJ2-3
ASSFIKQGQRTDTQY
>TRBV29-1|TRBJ2-1
SVELAGKFYEFNEQF
>TRBV6-5|TRBJ2-7
ASSEGMGEQY
>TRBV6-5|TRBJ2-5
ASSYSGETQY
>TRBV6-5|TRBJ1-1
ASSRTGAGEAF